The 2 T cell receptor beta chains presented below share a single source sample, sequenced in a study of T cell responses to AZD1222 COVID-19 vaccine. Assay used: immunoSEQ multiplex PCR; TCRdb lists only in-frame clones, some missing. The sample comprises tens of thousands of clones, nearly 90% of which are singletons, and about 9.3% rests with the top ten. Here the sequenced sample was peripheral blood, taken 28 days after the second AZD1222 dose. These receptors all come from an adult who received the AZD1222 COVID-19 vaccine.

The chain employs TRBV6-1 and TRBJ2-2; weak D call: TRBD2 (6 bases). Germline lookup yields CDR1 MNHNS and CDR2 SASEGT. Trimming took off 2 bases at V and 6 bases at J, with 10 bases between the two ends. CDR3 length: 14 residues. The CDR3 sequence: CASSESASAGELFF. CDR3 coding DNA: TGTGCCAGCAGTGAATCCGCTAGCGCCGGGGAGCTGTTTTTT.

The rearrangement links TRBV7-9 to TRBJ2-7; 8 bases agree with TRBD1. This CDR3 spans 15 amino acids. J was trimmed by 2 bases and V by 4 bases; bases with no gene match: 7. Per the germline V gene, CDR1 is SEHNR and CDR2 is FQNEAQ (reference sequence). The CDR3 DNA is TGTGCCAGCAGCTCGGATTACAGGGGGGCCTACGAGCAGTACTTC. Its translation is CASSSDYRGAYEQYF.